This T cell receptor beta chain originates from a study of patients and donors after allogeneic stem cell transplantation. This clonotype was seen more than once but under ten times. CDR1 is LGHNA and CDR2 is YSLEER in the germline V gene. The CDR3 consists of 15 residues. V lost 1 base and J lost 6, with 15 bases in between. TCRdb passed the RT-PCR reads through MiXCR, listing each CDR3 protein once. This sample yields more than 150,000 distinct CDR3 sequences, of which around two fifths are seen a single time; 33% belongs to the top ten. This receptor was obtained from a human donor who was either an allogeneic HSCT recipient or a stem cell or donor lymphocyte infusion donor (not recorded which). It is not recorded whose cells these are; they may come from a transplant donor. The rearrangement links TRBV4-3 to TRBJ1-2; D not certain. Sequencing used blood, either unsorted or a sorted T cell fraction (not recorded which). In DNA form, the CDR3 reads TGCGCCAGCAGCCAAGGTCTTCTGGCCGGGGATGGCTACACCTTC. This sequence encodes CASSQGLLAGDGYTF.